These T cell receptor beta chains were read from a single sample in a study of Ad26.COV2.S vaccination and SARS-CoV-2 variants. Sequenced by immunoSEQ multiplex PCR; TCRdb stores in-frame clones only, minus some. The sample records 450,000 to 550,000 clones, approximately 90% being singletons. The sequences come from peripheral blood, collected in a trial of Ad26.COV2.S vaccine versus placebo. The receptors come from a person aged 18 to 59 who received the Ad26.COV2.S COVID-19 vaccine or a placebo. Each CDR3 is given with its conserved first and last residue. Fields, in order: clone size, J gene, V gene, D gene, CDR3 protein, CDR3 DNA. A D gene is named only where the DNA matches it firmly. Size is omitted from some rows. Given values are once, few, many or a class for expanded clones.

clone size: NA; J gene: TRBJ1-2; V gene: TRBV30; D gene: NA; CDR3 protein: CAWSGSGFGYTF; CDR3 DNA: TGTGCCTGGAGTGGGTCGGGGTTCGGCTACACCTTC
clone size: NA; J gene: TRBJ2-3; V gene: TRBV19; D gene: NA; CDR3 protein: CASKPDRDTQYF; CDR3 DNA: TGTGCCAGTAAACCCGATAGAGATACGCAGTATTTT
clone size: NA; J gene: TRBJ1-2; V gene: TRBV27; D gene: TRBD1; CDR3 protein: CASTTNRGALARGYTF; CDR3 DNA: TGTGCCAGCACCACTAACAGGGGCGCCCTGGCGCGGGGCTACACCTTC
clone size: NA; J gene: TRBJ2-2; V gene: TRBV10-3; D gene: NA; CDR3 protein: CAISGAGVVRNTGELFF; CDR3 DNA: TGTGCCATCAGTGGGGCAGGGGTAGTACGGAACACCGGGGAGCTGTTTTTT
clone size: NA; J gene: TRBJ2-6; V gene: TRBV4-3; D gene: TRBD1; CDR3 protein: CASSQEGTGQDSGANVLTF; CDR3 DNA: TGCGCCAGCAGCCAAGAGGGGACAGGGCAGGACTCTGGGGCCAACGTCCTGACTTTC
clone size: NA; J gene: TRBJ2-5; V gene: TRBV15; D gene: TRBD2; CDR3 protein: CATSRPKSGNQETQYF; CDR3 DNA: TGTGCCACCAGCAGACCTAAGAGCGGGAATCAAGAGACCCAGTACTTC
clone size: NA; J gene: TRBJ1-2; V gene: TRBV7-9; D gene: NA; CDR3 protein: CASSRTDNYGYTF; CDR3 DNA: TGTGCCAGCAGCCGGACGGACAACTATGGCTACACCTTC
clone size: NA; J gene: TRBJ1-5; V gene: TRBV27; D gene: TRBD1; CDR3 protein: CASSLISGTDQPQHF; CDR3 DNA: TGTGCCAGCAGTTTGATTAGCGGGACAGATCAGCCCCAGCATTTT
clone size: NA; J gene: TRBJ1-5; V gene: TRBV19; D gene: NA; CDR3 protein: CASSNGQPQHF; CDR3 DNA: TGTGCCAGTAGTAACGGGCAGCCCCAGCATTTT
clone size: NA; J gene: TRBJ1-1; V gene: TRBV28; D gene: NA; CDR3 protein: CASRLGVNTEAFF; CDR3 DNA: TGTGCCAGCAGACTAGGGGTGAACACTGAAGCTTTCTTT
clone size: once; J gene: TRBJ1-5; V gene: TRBV6-5; D gene: NA; CDR3 protein: CASWTGNQPQHF; CDR3 DNA: TGTGCCAGTTGGACTGGCAATCAGCCCCAGCATTTT
clone size: NA; J gene: TRBJ2-1; V gene: TRBV7-9; D gene: TRBD1; CDR3 protein: CASSPGTGTFLEQFF; CDR3 DNA: TGTGCCAGCAGCCCCGGGACAGGGACCTTCCTTGAGCAGTTCTTC
clone size: NA; J gene: TRBJ2-3; V gene: TRBV18; D gene: TRBD1; CDR3 protein: CASSPPSGTGTDTQYF; CDR3 DNA: TGTGCCAGCTCACCACCTTCGGGGACAGGGACAGATACGCAGTATTTT
clone size: few; J gene: TRBJ2-2; V gene: TRBV2; D gene: TRBD2; CDR3 protein: CASSLSGSTGELFF; CDR3 DNA: TGTGCCAGCAGTCTTAGCGGGTCTACCGGGGAGCTGTTTTTT
clone size: NA; J gene: TRBJ1-5; V gene: TRBV7-8; D gene: TRBD1; CDR3 protein: CASSLGTGDNQPQHF; CDR3 DNA: TGTGCCAGCAGCTTAGGGACAGGGGACAATCAGCCCCAGCATTTT
clone size: NA; J gene: TRBJ1-5; V gene: TRBV6-2/TRBV6-3; D gene: NA; CDR3 protein: CASSYGGTQCYF; CDR3 DNA: TGTGCCAGCAGTTACGGTGGCACGCAATGTTATTTT
clone size: NA; J gene: TRBJ2-3; V gene: TRBV10-3; D gene: TRBD1; CDR3 protein: CAIRGGQGLTDTQYF; CDR3 DNA: TGTGCCATCAGGGGGGGACAGGGGTTGACAGATACGCAGTATTTT
clone size: few; J gene: TRBJ2-7; V gene: TRBV7-6; D gene: NA; CDR3 protein: CASSLEVLPYEQYF; CDR3 DNA: TGTGCCAGCAGCTTAGAGGTTCTGCCCTACGAGCAGTACTTC
clone size: NA; J gene: TRBJ2-7; V gene: TRBV21-1; D gene: NA; CDR3 protein: CASSLRDSSYEQYF; CDR3 DNA: TGTGCCAGCTCCCTCCGGGACAGCTCCTACGAGCAGTACTTC
clone size: NA; J gene: TRBJ1-1; V gene: TRBV28; D gene: NA; CDR3 protein: CASSPGSKAFF; CDR3 DNA: TGTGCCAGCAGTCCGGGTTCCAAAGCTTTCTTT
clone size: NA; J gene: TRBJ1-2; V gene: TRBV6-2/TRBV6-3; D gene: NA; CDR3 protein: CASSYVGTGYGYTF; CDR3 DNA: TGTGCCAGCAGTTACGTAGGCACCGGCTATGGCTACACCTTC
clone size: NA; J gene: TRBJ1-2; V gene: TRBV27; D gene: NA; CDR3 protein: CASSSGYLVGGYTF; CDR3 DNA: TGTGCCAGCAGTTCAGGGTACCTAGTTGGGGGCTACACCTTC
clone size: NA; J gene: TRBJ1-2; V gene: TRBV28; D gene: NA; CDR3 protein: CASSPNSNYGYTF; CDR3 DNA: TGTGCCAGCAGCCCCAACTCAAACTATGGCTACACCTTC
clone size: NA; J gene: TRBJ1-1; V gene: TRBV27; D gene: NA; CDR3 protein: CASSSRTEAFF; CDR3 DNA: TGTGCCAGCAGTTCCAGGACTGAAGCTTTCTTT